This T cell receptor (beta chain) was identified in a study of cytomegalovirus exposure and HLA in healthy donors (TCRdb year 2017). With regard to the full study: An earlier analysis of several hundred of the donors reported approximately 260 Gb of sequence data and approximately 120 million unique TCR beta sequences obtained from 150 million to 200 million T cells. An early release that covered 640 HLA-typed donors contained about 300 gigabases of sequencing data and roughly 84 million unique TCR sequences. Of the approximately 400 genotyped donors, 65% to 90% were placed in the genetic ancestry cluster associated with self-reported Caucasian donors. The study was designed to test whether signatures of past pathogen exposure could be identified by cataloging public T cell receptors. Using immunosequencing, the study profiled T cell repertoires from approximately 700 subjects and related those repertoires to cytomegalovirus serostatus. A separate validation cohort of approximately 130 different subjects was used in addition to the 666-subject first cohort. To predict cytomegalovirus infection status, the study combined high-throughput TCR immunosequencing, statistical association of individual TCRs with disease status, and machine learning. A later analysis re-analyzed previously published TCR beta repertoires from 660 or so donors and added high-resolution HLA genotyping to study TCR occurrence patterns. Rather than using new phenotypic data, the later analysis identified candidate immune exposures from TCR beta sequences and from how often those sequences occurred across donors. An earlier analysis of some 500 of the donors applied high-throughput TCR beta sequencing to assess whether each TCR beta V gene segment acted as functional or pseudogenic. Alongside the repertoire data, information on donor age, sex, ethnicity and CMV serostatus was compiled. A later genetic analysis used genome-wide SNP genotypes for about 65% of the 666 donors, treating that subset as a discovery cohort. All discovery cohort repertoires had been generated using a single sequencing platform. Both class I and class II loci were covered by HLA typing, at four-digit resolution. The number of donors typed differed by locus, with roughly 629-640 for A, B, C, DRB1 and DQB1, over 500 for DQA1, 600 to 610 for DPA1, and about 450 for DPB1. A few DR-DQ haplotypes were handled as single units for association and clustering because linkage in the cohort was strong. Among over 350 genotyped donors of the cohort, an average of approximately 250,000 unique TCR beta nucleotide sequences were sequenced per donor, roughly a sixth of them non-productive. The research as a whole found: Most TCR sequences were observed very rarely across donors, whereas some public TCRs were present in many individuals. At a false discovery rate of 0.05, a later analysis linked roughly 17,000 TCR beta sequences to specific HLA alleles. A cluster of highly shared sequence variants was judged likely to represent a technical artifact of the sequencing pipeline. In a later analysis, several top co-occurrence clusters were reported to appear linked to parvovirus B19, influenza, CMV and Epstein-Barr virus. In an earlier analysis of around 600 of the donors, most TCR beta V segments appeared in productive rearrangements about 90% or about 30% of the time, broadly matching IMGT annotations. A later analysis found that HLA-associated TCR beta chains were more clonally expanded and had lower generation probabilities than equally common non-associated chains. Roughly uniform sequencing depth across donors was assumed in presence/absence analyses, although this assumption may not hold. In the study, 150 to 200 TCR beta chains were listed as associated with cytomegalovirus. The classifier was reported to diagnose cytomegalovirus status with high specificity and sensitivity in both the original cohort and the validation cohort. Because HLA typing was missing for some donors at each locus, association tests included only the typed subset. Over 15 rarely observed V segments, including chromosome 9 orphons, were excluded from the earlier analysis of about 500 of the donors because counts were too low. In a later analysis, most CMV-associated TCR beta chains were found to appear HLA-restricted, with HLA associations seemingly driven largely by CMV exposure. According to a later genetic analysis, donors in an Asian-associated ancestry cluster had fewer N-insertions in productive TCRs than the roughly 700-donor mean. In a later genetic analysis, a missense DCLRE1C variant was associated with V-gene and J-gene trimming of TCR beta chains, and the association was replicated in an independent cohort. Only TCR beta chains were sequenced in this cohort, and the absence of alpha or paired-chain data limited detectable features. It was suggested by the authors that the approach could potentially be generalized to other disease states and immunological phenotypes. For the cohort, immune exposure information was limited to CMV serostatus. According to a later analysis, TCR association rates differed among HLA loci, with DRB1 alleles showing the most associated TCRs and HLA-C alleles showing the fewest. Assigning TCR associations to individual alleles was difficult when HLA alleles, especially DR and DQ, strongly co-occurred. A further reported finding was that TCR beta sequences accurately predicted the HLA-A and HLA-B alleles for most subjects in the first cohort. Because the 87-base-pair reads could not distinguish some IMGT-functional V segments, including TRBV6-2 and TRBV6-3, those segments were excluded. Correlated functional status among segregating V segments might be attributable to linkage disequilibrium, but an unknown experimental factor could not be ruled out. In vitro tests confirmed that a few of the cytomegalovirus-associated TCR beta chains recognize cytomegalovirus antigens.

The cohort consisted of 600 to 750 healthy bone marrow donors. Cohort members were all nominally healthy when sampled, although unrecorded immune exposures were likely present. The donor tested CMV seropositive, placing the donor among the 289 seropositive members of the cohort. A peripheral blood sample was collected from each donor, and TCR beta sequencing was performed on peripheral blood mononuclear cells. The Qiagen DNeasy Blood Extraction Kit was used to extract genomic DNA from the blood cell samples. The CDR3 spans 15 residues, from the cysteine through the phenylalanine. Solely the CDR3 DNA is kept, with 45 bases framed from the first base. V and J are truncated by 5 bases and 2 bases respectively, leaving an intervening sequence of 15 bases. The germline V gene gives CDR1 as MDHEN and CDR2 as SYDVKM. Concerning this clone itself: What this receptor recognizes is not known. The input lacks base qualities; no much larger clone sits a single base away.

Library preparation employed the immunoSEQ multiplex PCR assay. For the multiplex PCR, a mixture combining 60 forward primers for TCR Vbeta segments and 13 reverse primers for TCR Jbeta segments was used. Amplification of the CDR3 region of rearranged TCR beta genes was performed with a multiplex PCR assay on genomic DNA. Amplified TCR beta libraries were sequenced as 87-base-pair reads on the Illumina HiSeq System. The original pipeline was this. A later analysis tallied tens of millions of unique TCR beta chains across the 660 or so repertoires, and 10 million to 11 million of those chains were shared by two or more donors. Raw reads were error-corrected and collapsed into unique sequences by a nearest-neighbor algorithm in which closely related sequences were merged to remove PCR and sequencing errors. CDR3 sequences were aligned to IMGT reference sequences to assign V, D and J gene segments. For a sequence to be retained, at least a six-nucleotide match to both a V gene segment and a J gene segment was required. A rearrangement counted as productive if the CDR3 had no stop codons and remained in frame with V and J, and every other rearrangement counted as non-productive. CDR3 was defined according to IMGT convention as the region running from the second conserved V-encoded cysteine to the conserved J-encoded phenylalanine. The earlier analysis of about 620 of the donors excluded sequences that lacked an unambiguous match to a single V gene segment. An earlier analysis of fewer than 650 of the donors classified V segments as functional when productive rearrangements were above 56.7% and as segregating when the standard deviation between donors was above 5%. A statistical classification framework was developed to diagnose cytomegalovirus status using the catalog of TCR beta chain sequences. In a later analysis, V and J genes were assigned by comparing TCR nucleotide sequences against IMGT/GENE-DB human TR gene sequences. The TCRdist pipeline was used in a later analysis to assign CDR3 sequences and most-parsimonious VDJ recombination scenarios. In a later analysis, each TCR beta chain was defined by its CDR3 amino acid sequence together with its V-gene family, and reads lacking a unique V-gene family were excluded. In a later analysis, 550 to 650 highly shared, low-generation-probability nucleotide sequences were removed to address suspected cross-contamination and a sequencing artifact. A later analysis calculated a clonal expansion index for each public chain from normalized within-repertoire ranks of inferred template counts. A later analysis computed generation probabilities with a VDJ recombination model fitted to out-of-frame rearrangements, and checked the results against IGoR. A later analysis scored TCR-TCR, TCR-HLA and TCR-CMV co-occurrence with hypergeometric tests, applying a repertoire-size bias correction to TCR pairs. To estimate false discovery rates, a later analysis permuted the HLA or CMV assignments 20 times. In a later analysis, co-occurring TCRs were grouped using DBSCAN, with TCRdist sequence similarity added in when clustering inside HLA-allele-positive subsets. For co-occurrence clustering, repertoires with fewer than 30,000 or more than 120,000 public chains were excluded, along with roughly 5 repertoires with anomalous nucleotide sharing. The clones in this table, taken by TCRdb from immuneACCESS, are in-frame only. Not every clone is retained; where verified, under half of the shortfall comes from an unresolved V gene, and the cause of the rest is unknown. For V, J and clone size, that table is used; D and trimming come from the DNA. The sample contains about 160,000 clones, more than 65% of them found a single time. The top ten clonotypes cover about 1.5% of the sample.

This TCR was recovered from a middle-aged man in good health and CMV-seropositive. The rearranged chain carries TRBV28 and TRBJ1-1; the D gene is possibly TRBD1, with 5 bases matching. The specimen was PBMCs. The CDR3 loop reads CASSPQGWGNTEAFF. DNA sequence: TGTGCCAGCAGTCCTCAGGGCTGGGGAAACACTGAAGCTTTCTTT.